Sequencing of this T cell receptor delta chain was carried out in a study of Vδ1+ human thymocytes. Study-wide results and limits: Thymic TRG and TRD repertoires appeared highly polyclonal. Thymic delta-chain repertoires held about 20% Vdelta2 sequences and few Vdelta3, despite high sort purity.

This clone has only a few counts. Its antigen is not identified. Relative to the germline gene, one junction end is altered; a read error may explain this. The CDR3 extends over 17 amino acids. Germline CDR1 TSWWSYY, CDR2 QGS. Sequences come from RNA converted to cDNA by reverse transcription. Pooled V-gene forward primers with one constant-region reverse primer generated the CDR3 amplicons by multiplex PCR. TCRdb re-called the multiplex PCR reads via CATT. The table has 22,000 or so delta-chain clones, around 7.4% seen once. V gene TRDV1 combines with J gene TRDJ1; TRDD3 matches 10 bases. This TCR was recovered from a child younger than two who had congenital heart surgery. Sequencing was performed on Vdelta1+ gamma-delta thymocytes from the thymus. As to subset: FACS-sorted CD3+ TCRalphabeta- TCRVdelta1+ TCRVdelta2- thymocytes. CDR3 loop: CALGVRGDTCGTGKLIF. CDR3 nucleotides: TGTGCTCTTGGGGTTAGGGGGGATACGTGCGGGACCGGTAAACTCATCTTT.